This T cell receptor beta chain was sequenced for a study of cytomegalovirus exposure and HLA in healthy donors. About the research overall: The same platform used for the approximately 670 first-cohort repertoires was also used for the roughly 120 validation repertoires, as a later analysis reported.

Measured with immunoSEQ multiplex PCR; TCRdb has only the in-frame clones, and not every one. Here the sample spans around 400,000 clones, roughly 85% being singletons. Germline lookup yields CDR1 MNHNS and CDR2 SASEGT. Deletions cut 2 bases from V and 7 bases from J, with 11 bases between. CDR3 length equals 13 residues. The sequencing sample was made of PBMCs. The chain recombines TRBV6-1 with TRBJ1-2, with a weak D call TRBD1 (5 bases). This receptor was identified in a young woman in good health and CMV-seronegative. The CDR3 is CASSEQGGRGYTF. DNA for the CDR3: TGTGCCAGCAGTGAACAGGGAGGACGTGGCTACACCTTC.